The rows below give T cell receptor beta chains drawn from one sample of a study of cytomegalovirus exposure and HLA in healthy donors. Clones were read by immunoSEQ multiplex PCR, and TCRdb kept only the in-frame ones, dropping some. Of about 82,000 clones listed, 93% are singletons. The sequencing sample was made of PBMCs. The receptors shown here come from a man aged 18 to 30 in good health and CMV-seronegative. The CDR3 runs from the conserved cysteine through the conserved F or W. The order of the fields is CDR3 protein, CDR3 DNA, CDR3 length, V gene, clone size, J gene, D gene. A D gene is named only where the DNA matches it firmly. Size is omitted from some rows. Given values are once, few, many or a class for expanded clones.

cdr3_aa: CASSSAGTGVSYTF; cdr3_nt: TGTGCCAGCAGTTCCGCCGGGACAGGCGTAAGCTACACCTTC; cdr3_length: 14; v_call: TRBV27; clone_size: once; j_call: TRBJ1-2; d_call: TRBD1
cdr3_aa: CASSLATPTGAQGNQETQYF; cdr3_nt: TGTGCCAGCAGTCTGGCAACCCCGACAGGCGCCCAGGGAAACCAAGAGACCCAGTACTTC; cdr3_length: 20; v_call: TRBV27; clone_size: -; j_call: TRBJ2-5; d_call: -
cdr3_aa: CASTGVSNSPLHF; cdr3_nt: TGTGCCAGCACCGGGGTTTCCAATTCACCCCTCCACTTT; cdr3_length: 13; v_call: TRBV2; clone_size: few; j_call: TRBJ1-6; d_call: -
cdr3_aa: CASSLTTPGETQYF; cdr3_nt: TGTGCCAGCAGCTTGACCACCCCAGGGGAGACCCAGTACTTC; cdr3_length: 14; v_call: TRBV5-4; clone_size: once; j_call: TRBJ2-5; d_call: -
cdr3_aa: CASSPTGSDEKLFF; cdr3_nt: TGTGCCAGCAGCCCTACAGGGTCTGATGAAAAACTGTTTTTT; cdr3_length: 14; v_call: TRBV7-2; clone_size: -; j_call: TRBJ1-4; d_call: -
cdr3_aa: CSDGEGYGYTF; cdr3_nt: TGCAGCGACGGGGAGGGATATGGCTACACCTTC; cdr3_length: 11; v_call: TRBV29-1; clone_size: -; j_call: TRBJ1-2; d_call: -
cdr3_aa: CASSLGSTRQFF; cdr3_nt: TGTGCCAGCAGCTTAGGGTCAACTAGGCAGTTCTTC; cdr3_length: 12; v_call: TRBV11-2; clone_size: -; j_call: TRBJ2-1; d_call: -
cdr3_aa: CASSLISTGRSQPQHF; cdr3_nt: TGTGCCAGTAGTTTAATCTCGACAGGGAGAAGTCAGCCCCAGCATTTT; cdr3_length: 16; v_call: TRBV19; clone_size: -; j_call: TRBJ1-5; d_call: TRBD1
cdr3_aa: CASSETLRQPQHF; cdr3_nt: TGTGCCAGCAGTGAAACTCTTCGTCAGCCCCAGCATTTT; cdr3_length: 13; v_call: TRBV6-1; clone_size: -; j_call: TRBJ1-5; d_call: -
cdr3_aa: CASSLRQAAEQYF; cdr3_nt: TGTGCCAGCAGTTTACGACAGGCTGCCGAGCAGTACTTC; cdr3_length: 13; v_call: TRBV27; clone_size: few; j_call: TRBJ2-7; d_call: -
cdr3_aa: CASSLTDSMNTEAFF; cdr3_nt: TGTGCCAGCAGCCTCACTGACAGCATGAACACTGAAGCTTTCTTT; cdr3_length: 15; v_call: TRBV7-2; clone_size: -; j_call: TRBJ1-1; d_call: -
cdr3_aa: CAISETISGNTIYF; cdr3_nt: TGTGCCATCAGTGAGACTATCTCTGGAAACACCATATATTTT; cdr3_length: 14; v_call: TRBV10-3; clone_size: -; j_call: TRBJ1-3; d_call: -
cdr3_aa: CATSRELSGTQETQYF; cdr3_nt: TGTGCCACCAGCAGAGAACTTAGCGGGACCCAAGAGACCCAGTACTTC; cdr3_length: 16; v_call: TRBV15; clone_size: -; j_call: TRBJ2-5; d_call: TRBD2
cdr3_aa: CASSSSDRGWHEQYF; cdr3_nt: TGCGCCAGCAGCTCATCGGACAGGGGTTGGCACGAGCAGTACTTC; cdr3_length: 15; v_call: TRBV5-1; clone_size: -; j_call: TRBJ2-7; d_call: TRBD1
cdr3_aa: CAWSLEEMDRAHYEQYF; cdr3_nt: TGTGCCTGGAGTCTAGAGGAAATGGACAGGGCCCACTACGAGCAGTACTTC; cdr3_length: 17; v_call: TRBV30; clone_size: once; j_call: TRBJ2-7; d_call: TRBD1
cdr3_aa: CASSPPPRTSVRGEQYF; cdr3_nt: TGTGCCAGCAGTCCCCCCCCGAGGACGTCGGTACGGGGCGAGCAGTACTTC; cdr3_length: 17; v_call: TRBV27; clone_size: -; j_call: TRBJ2-7; d_call: -
cdr3_aa: CASRMGGGNSPLHF; cdr3_nt: TGTGCCAGTAGAATGGGGGGAGGAAATTCACCCCTCCACTTT; cdr3_length: 14; v_call: TRBV19; clone_size: -; j_call: TRBJ1-6; d_call: -
cdr3_aa: CASEGQGNTEAFF; cdr3_nt: TGTGCCAGTGAGGGACAGGGGAACACTGAAGCTTTCTTT; cdr3_length: 13; v_call: TRBV2; clone_size: once; j_call: TRBJ1-1; d_call: TRBD1
cdr3_aa: CASSLAGSGNTIYF; cdr3_nt: TGTGCCAGCAGCTTGGCAGGGTCTGGAAACACCATATATTTT; cdr3_length: 14; v_call: TRBV5-4; clone_size: -; j_call: TRBJ1-3; d_call: -
cdr3_aa: CASGSRNSYEQYF; cdr3_nt: TGTGCTAGTGGGTCCAGGAACTCCTACGAGCAGTACTTC; cdr3_length: 13; v_call: TRBV12-5; clone_size: -; j_call: TRBJ2-7; d_call: -
cdr3_aa: CASSLQGPEAFF; cdr3_nt: TGTGCCAGCAGCTTGCAGGGGCCTGAAGCTTTCTTT; cdr3_length: 12; v_call: TRBV5-6; clone_size: -; j_call: TRBJ1-1; d_call: -
cdr3_aa: CASSASTGRRGYTF; cdr3_nt: TGTGCCAGCAGCGCCTCGACAGGGCGGCGTGGCTACACCTTC; cdr3_length: 14; v_call: TRBV9; clone_size: once; j_call: TRBJ1-2; d_call: TRBD1
cdr3_aa: CASSRGQGDEQFF; cdr3_nt: TGTGCCAGCTCACGTGGACAGGGTGATGAGCAGTTCTTC; cdr3_length: 13; v_call: TRBV18; clone_size: -; j_call: TRBJ2-1; d_call: TRBD1
cdr3_aa: CASSPGVAGGPNYNEQFF; cdr3_nt: TGCGCCAGCAGCCCTGGGGTAGCGGGGGGGCCAAACTACAATGAGCAGTTCTTC; cdr3_length: 18; v_call: TRBV5-1; clone_size: -; j_call: TRBJ2-1; d_call: TRBD2
cdr3_aa: CASSYNLGPTEAFF; cdr3_nt: TGTGCCAGCAGTTACAACTTGGGGCCGACTGAAGCTTTCTTT; cdr3_length: 14; v_call: TRBV6-5; clone_size: -; j_call: TRBJ1-1; d_call: -
cdr3_aa: CASTKDARGVYGYTF; cdr3_nt: TGTGCCAGTACTAAAGATGCCAGGGGAGTCTATGGCTACACCTTC; cdr3_length: 15; v_call: TRBV19; clone_size: few; j_call: TRBJ1-2; d_call: -
cdr3_aa: CASSLRGGVEAFF; cdr3_nt: TGTGCCAGCAGTTTGAGGGGGGGGGTTGAAGCTTTCTTT; cdr3_length: 13; v_call: TRBV27; clone_size: -; j_call: TRBJ1-1; d_call: -
cdr3_aa: CASSQPIDRGGEGYTF; cdr3_nt: TGTGCCAGTAGTCAACCCATAGACAGGGGCGGAGAGGGCTACACCTTC; cdr3_length: 16; v_call: TRBV19; clone_size: -; j_call: TRBJ1-2; d_call: TRBD1
cdr3_aa: CSARVDGYTF; cdr3_nt: TGCAGTGCCAGGGTAGATGGCTACACCTTC; cdr3_length: 10; v_call: TRBV20-1; clone_size: -; j_call: TRBJ1-2; d_call: -
cdr3_aa: CASSDDRLAGVEQYF; cdr3_nt: TGTGCCAGCAGCGACGACCGACTAGCGGGGGTCGAGCAGTACTTC; cdr3_length: 15; v_call: TRBV2; clone_size: -; j_call: TRBJ2-7; d_call: TRBD2
cdr3_aa: CASSLGQKGQPQHF; cdr3_nt: TGTGCCAGCAGCTTGGGCCAGAAAGGACAGCCCCAGCATTTT; cdr3_length: 14; v_call: TRBV7-8; clone_size: -; j_call: TRBJ1-5; d_call: -
cdr3_aa: CASSQDSVLLEQFF; cdr3_nt: TGCGCCAGCAGCCAAGATAGTGTTCTACTGGAGCAGTTCTTC; cdr3_length: 14; v_call: TRBV4-1; clone_size: -; j_call: TRBJ2-1; d_call: -
cdr3_aa: CASSQSGTENSPLHF; cdr3_nt: TGCGCCAGCAGCCAATCCGGGACAGAAAATTCACCCCTCCACTTT; cdr3_length: 15; v_call: TRBV4-1; clone_size: -; j_call: TRBJ1-6; d_call: TRBD1
cdr3_aa: CASSFYEVEQYF; cdr3_nt: TGTGCCAGCAGCTTCTATGAGGTCGAGCAGTACTTC; cdr3_length: 12; v_call: TRBV5-6; clone_size: -; j_call: TRBJ2-7; d_call: -
cdr3_aa: CASSLSPTGAYGYTF; cdr3_nt: TGTGCCAGCAGCTTGAGTCCGACAGGAGCCTATGGCTACACCTTC; cdr3_length: 15; v_call: TRBV5-6; clone_size: -; j_call: TRBJ1-2; d_call: -
cdr3_aa: CASLKGPGPIGGGYTF; cdr3_nt: TGTGCCAGCCTCAAAGGGCCAGGGCCCATCGGGGGAGGCTACACCTTC; cdr3_length: 16; v_call: TRBV11-2; clone_size: -; j_call: TRBJ1-2; d_call: -
cdr3_aa: CASSPGQGFLSYEQYF; cdr3_nt: TGTGCTAGCAGTCCAGGACAGGGTTTCCTCTCCTACGAGCAGTACTTC; cdr3_length: 16; v_call: TRBV7-7; clone_size: -; j_call: TRBJ2-7; d_call: TRBD1